The clone carrying this T cell receptor (beta chain) was observed a few times. The antigen is unknown. This entry belongs to a study of identical twins. Regarding the study as a whole: Among out-of-frame alpha sequences shared by twins, low generation probability occurred in excess.

TCRdb re-derived calls from the 5' RACE reads in MiXCR, one entry per CDR3 protein. The repertoire has approximately 600,000 distinct CDR3 sequences, 9.5% to 10% of them found once; the top ten carry around 3.2%. The CDR3 spans 17 residues. Germline CDR1 SNHLY, CDR2 FYNNEI. V dropped 7 bases and J dropped 2; count of bases not matched to a gene: 16. This sample was also put to use in a study of yellow fever vaccine responses in identical twins.

V is TRBV2 and J is TRBJ2-5, with 7 bases matching TRBD1. The TCR originated in a young woman in good health. The sample comprised PBMCs. The CDR3 DNA reads TGTGCCAGCATGAGGGACAGATACCTTCTGAGGCAAGAGACCCAGTACTTC. This translates into CASMRDRYLLRQETQYF.